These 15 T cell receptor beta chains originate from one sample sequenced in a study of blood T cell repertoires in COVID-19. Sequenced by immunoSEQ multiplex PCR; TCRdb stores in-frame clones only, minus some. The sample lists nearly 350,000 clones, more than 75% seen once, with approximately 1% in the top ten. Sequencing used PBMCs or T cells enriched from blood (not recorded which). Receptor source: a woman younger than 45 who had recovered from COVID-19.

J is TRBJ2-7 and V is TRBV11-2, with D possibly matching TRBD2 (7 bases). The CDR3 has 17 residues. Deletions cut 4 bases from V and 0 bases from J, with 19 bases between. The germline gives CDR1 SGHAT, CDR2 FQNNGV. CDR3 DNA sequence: TGTGCCAGCAGCTCCGTTCCTCGGCGGGGGCTCTCCTACGAGCAGTACTTC. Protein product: CASSSVPRRGLSYEQYF. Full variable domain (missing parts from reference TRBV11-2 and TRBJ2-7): EAGVAQSPRYKIIEKRQSVAFWCNPISGHATLYWYQQILGQGPKLLIQFQNNGVVDDSQLPKDRFSAERLKGVDSTLKIQPAKLEDSAVYLCASSSVPRRGLSYEQYFGPGTRLTVT.

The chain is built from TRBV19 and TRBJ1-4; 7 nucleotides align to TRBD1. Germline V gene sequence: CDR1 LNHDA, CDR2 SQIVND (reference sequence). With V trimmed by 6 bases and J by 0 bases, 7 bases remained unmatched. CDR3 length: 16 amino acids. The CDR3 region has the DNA TGTGCCAGTAGCAATCTAGGACAGGCAACTAATGAAAAACTGTTTTTT. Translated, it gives CASSNLGQATNEKLFF.

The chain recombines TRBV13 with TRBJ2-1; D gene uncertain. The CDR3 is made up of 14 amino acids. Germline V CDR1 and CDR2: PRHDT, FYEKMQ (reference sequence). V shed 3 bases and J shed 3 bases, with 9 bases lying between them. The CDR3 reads CASSLGGHYNEQFF. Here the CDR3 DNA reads TGTGCCAGCAGCTTGGGTGGGCACTACAATGAGCAGTTCTTC.

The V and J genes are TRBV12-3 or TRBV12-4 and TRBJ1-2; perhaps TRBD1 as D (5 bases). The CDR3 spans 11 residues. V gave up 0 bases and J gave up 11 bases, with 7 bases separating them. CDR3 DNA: TGTGCCAGCAGTTTAGCGGGGGGGTACACCTTC. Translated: CASSLAGGYTF.

As DNA, the CDR3 is TGTGCCAGCAGGTTAACCGGGACAGGGAACACCGGGGAGCTGTTTTTT. Its translation is CASRLTGTGNTGELFF. V is TRBV6-6 and J is TRBJ2-2, with 8 bases fitting TRBD1. The CDR3 is 16 amino acids. With 6 bases clipped from V and 1 base from J, the junction kept 7 bases outside the gene matches. Per the germline V gene, CDR1 is MNHNY and CDR2 is SVGAGI (reference sequence).

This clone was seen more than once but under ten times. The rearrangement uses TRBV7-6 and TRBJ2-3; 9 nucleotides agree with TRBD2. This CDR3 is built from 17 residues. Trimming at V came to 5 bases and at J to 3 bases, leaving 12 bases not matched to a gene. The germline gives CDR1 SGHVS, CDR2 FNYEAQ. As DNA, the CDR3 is TGTGCCAGCAGCCGCCCATTAGCGGGGGCCTTAACAGATACGCAGTATTTT. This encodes CASSRPLAGALTDTQYF.

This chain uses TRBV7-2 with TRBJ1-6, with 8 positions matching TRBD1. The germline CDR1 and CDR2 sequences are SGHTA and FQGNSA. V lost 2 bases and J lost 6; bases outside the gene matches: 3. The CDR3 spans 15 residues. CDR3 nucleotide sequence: TGTGCCAGCAGCTTACAGGGGGCTTCTAATTCACCCCTCCACTTT. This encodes CASSLQGASNSPLHF.

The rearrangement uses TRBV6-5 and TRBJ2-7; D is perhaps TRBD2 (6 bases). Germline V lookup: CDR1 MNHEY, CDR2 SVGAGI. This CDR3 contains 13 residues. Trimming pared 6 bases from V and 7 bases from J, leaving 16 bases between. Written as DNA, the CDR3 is TGTGCCAGCAGAATCCCGGGAGTGAGAGAGCAGTACTTC. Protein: CASRIPGVREQYF.

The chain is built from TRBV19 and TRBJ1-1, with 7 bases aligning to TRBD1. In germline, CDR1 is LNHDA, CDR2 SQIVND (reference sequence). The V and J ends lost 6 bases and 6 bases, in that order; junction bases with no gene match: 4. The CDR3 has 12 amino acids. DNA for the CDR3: TGTGCCAGTAGGAACAGGGGCGCTGAAGCTTTCTTT. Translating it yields CASRNRGAEAFF.

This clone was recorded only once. The CDR3 coding sequence is TGTGCCACCAGTGACTTCCGGGACAGGGAAGCAGATACGCAGTATTTT. This sequence encodes CATSDFRDREADTQYF. This sequence joins TRBV24-1 and TRBJ2-3; 9 nucleotides agree with TRBD1. Germline V gives CDR1 KGHDR, CDR2 SFDVKD. After removal of 4 bases from V and 4 bases from J, the junction contained 8 bases not matched to a gene. There are 16 residues in the CDR3.

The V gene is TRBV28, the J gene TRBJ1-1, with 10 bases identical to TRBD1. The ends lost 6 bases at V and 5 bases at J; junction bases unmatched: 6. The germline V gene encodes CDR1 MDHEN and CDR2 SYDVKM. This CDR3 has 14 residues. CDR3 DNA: TGTGCCAGCAGAGGATGGACAGGGGGGACTGAAGCTTTCTTT. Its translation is CASRGWTGGTEAFF. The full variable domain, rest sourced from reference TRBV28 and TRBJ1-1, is DVKVTQSSRYLVKRTGEKVFLECVQDMDHENMFWYRQDPGLGLRLIYFSYDVKMKEKGDIPEGYSVSREKKERFSLILESASTNQTSMYLCASRGWTGGTEAFFGQGTRLTVV.

The CDR3 region has the DNA TGTGCCAGTCAGGTCCCAGGGGGGACTGAAGCTTTCTTT. Its protein product is CASQVPGGTEAFF. V gene TRBV5-4 combines with J gene TRBJ1-1, with 7 bases lining up with TRBD1. With 8 bases clipped from V and 5 bases from J, the junction kept 9 bases outside the gene matches. The CDR3 contains 13 residues. The germline CDR1 and CDR2 sequences are SGHNT and YYREEE (reference sequence).

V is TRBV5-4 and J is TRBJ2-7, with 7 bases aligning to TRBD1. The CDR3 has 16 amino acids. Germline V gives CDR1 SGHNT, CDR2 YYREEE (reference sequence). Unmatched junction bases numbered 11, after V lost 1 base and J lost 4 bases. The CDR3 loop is CASSLWSVRGTYEQYF. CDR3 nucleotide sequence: TGTGCCAGCAGCTTGTGGTCGGTCAGGGGGACATACGAGCAGTACTTC. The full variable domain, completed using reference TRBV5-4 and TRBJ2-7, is ETGVTQSPTHLIKTRGQQVTLRCSSQSGHNTVSWYQQALGQGPQFIFQYYREEENGRGNFPPRFSGLQFPNYSSELNVNALELDDSALYLCASSLWSVRGTYEQYFGPGTRLTVT.

The DNA of the CDR3 is TGTGCCAGCAGCAGGACAGGGGCTTACAATGAGCAGTTCTTC. Its protein is CASSRTGAYNEQFF. The chain has TRBV9 and TRBJ2-1; 9 bases match TRBD1. The CDR3 loop spans 14 amino acids. Per the germline V gene, CDR1 is SGDLS and CDR2 is YYNGEE. After removal of 4 bases from V and 4 bases from J, the junction contained 3 bases not matched to a gene.

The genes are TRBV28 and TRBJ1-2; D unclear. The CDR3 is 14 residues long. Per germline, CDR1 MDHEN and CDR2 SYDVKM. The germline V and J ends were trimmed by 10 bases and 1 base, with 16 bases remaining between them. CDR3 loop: CATHRVPYNYGYTF. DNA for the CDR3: TGTGCCACCCACAGAGTCCCCTATAACTATGGCTACACCTTC.